One sample yielded the 32 T cell receptor beta chains listed below, sequenced in a study of blood T cell repertoires in COVID-19. Generated by immunoSEQ multiplex PCR, the TCRdb table keeps only in-frame clones and is missing some. The sample holds under 500,000 clones, about 90% seen once. Source material: PBMCs or T cells enriched from blood (not recorded which). These receptors originate from a woman aged 18-30 years with acute COVID-19.

The rearrangement joins TRBV6-5 to TRBJ2-1, with 10 bases lining up with TRBD2. The J segment lost 7 bases and the V segment lost 6 bases, leaving 6 bases of the junction unmatched. Germline V lookup: CDR1 MNHEY, CDR2 SVGAGI. This CDR3 region has 14 residues. CDR3 region: CASRSSGGPNEQFF. The CDR3 nucleotides read TGTGCCAGCAGATCTAGCGGGGGCCCAAATGAGCAGTTCTTC.

In this sample, this clone turned up a few times. An end of the junction differs from the germline gene, which may be a read error. The chain has TRBV18 and TRBJ1-5, with unresolved D. Per germline, CDR1 KGHSH and CDR2 LQKENI. CDR3 size: 15 residues. CDR3 nucleotides: TGTGCCAGCTCACCACAAGACGGTAGCGATCAGCCCCAGCATTTT. This gives the protein CASSPQDGSDQPQHF.

The CDR3 DNA reads TGTGCCAGCAGCCTACAGGGAAGCTCTGGAAACACCATATATTTT. The encoded protein is CASSLQGSSGNTIYF. This chain links TRBV3-1 (or the pseudogene TRBV3-2) with TRBJ1-3; weak D call: TRBD1 (6 bases). Per the germline V gene, CDR1 is LGHDT and CDR2 is YNNKEL (reference sequence). V lost 4 bases and J lost 0, with 10 bases in between. The CDR3 consists of 15 residues.

The chain uses TRBV12-3 or TRBV12-4 and TRBJ1-6; no definite D call. This CDR3 is built from 13 residues. V was shortened by 2 bases and J by 7 bases, with 6 bases between the two germline ends. The DNA for the CDR3 is TGTGCCAGCAGTTTAACATCCAATTCACCCCTCCACTTT. As protein: CASSLTSNSPLHF.

The chain has TRBV24-1 and TRBJ2-3; D perhaps matches TRBD2 (5 bases). Per germline, CDR1 KGHDR and CDR2 SFDVKD. V was pared by 3 bases and J by 3 bases, with 15 bases between. This CDR3 has 16 amino acids. The CDR3 sequence is CATSDPYGVATDTQYF. The CDR3, as DNA: TGTGCCACCAGTGATCCCTACGGGGTGGCTACAGATACGCAGTATTTT.

Concerning this clone itself: Other DNA sequences in the same sample also yield this CDR3. The rearrangement joins TRBV9 to TRBJ2-7; 9 bases are a match to TRBD1. This CDR3 is 16 amino acids long. Germline CDR1 SGDLS, CDR2 YYNGEE. With 0 bases clipped from V and 0 bases from J, the junction kept 4 bases outside the gene matches. The CDR3 region has the DNA TGTGCCAGCAGCGTAGAAGGACAGGGGAGCTCCTACGAGCAGTACTTC. Encoded protein: CASSVEGQGSSYEQYF.

The chain uses TRBV5-4 and TRBJ1-2; D uncertain. Trimming cost V 0 bases and J 4 bases, with 4 bases left between them. The V gene's germline CDR1 is SGHNT and CDR2 YYREEE (reference sequence). The CDR3 covers 12 residues. The CDR3 bases are TGTGCCAGCAGCTTGGACGGCTATGGCTACACCTTC. Its protein product is CASSLDGYGYTF.

This rearrangement joins TRBV28 to TRBJ2-2; TRBD2 is a possible D gene (6 bases). Germline loops: CDR1 MDHEN, CDR2 SYDVKM. Trimming took 4 bases from V and 2 from J, leaving 8 bases between them. This CDR3 contains 14 residues. CDR3 protein: CASSYGGNTGELFF. The CDR3 nucleotides are TGTGCCAGCAGTTACGGGGGAAACACCGGGGAGCTGTTTTTT.

The chain uses TRBV10-3 and TRBJ2-5, with 7 positions matching TRBD1. CDR3 size: 15 residues. The V gene end was trimmed by 0 bases and the J gene end by 1 base; junction bases not matched to a gene: 2. Per the germline V gene, CDR1 is ENHRY and CDR2 is SYGVKD. The CDR3 bases are TGTGCCATCAGTGAGTCAGGGGGCTCCCAAGAGACCCAGTACTTC. This encodes CAISESGGSQETQYF.

The rearrangement joins TRBV14 to TRBJ2-1; 11 positions agree with TRBD2. V gave up 3 bases and J gave up 6 bases; unmatched junction bases: 4. This CDR3 is built from 15 residues. The germline gives CDR1 SGHDN, CDR2 FVKESK. In nucleotides, the CDR3 is TGTGCCAGCAGCCAGACTAGCGGGGCCCCCAATGAGCAGTTCTTC. Amino acid sequence: CASSQTSGAPNEQFF.

J is TRBJ2-3 and V is TRBV5-1, with D unresolved. With 0 bases removed from V and 3 bases from J, the gap between germline ends came to 5 bases. Germline CDR1 and CDR2: SGHRS and YFSETQ. This CDR3 is built from 13 residues. CDR3 DNA: TGCGCCAGCAGCTTGGGGCAGACAGATACGCAGTATTTT. The encoded protein is CASSLGQTDTQYF.

This clone was found once. This sequence joins TRBV5-1 and TRBJ2-5, with D possibly matching TRBD1 (6 bases). This CDR3 comprises 14 residues. Trimming removed 7 bases at V and 5 bases at J, with 18 bases between. CDR1 is SGHRS and CDR2 is YFSETQ in the germline V gene. Written as DNA, the CDR3 is TGCGCCAGCCTGGACAGAACTTGGCCCGAGACCCAGTACTTC. This codes for CASLDRTWPETQYF.

The chain couples TRBV7-9 to TRBJ2-5, with a weak D call TRBD2 (5 bases). With 5 bases removed from V and 3 bases from J, the gap between germline ends came to 7 bases. The CDR3 extends over 12 amino acids. Germline CDR1 is SEHNR and CDR2 is FQNEAQ (reference sequence). CDR3 in amino acids: CASSQREETQYF. Written as DNA, the CDR3 is TGTGCCAGCAGCCAGAGGGAAGAGACCCAGTACTTC.

For the CDR3, the DNA is TGCAGCGTTCTAACTAGCGGGATGGCCGGGGAGCTGTTTTTT. Its protein product is CSVLTSGMAGELFF. The V gene is TRBV29-1, the J gene TRBJ2-2, with TRBD2 identical over 10 bases. This CDR3 contains 14 residues. Germline V gives CDR1 SQVTM, CDR2 ANQGSEA. Unmatched junction bases numbered 6, after V lost 5 bases and J lost 6 bases.

Only one count was recorded for this clone. This chain uses TRBV24-1 with TRBJ2-2, with TRBD1 as a possible D gene (6 bases). The V end was cut by 6 bases, the J end by 8 bases, with 12 bases between. Germline CDR1 KGHDR, CDR2 SFDVKD. The CDR3 totals 13 residues. The CDR3 loop is CATSLGGEGELFF. The CDR3 DNA reads as TGTGCCACCAGTTTAGGGGGAGAAGGGGAGCTGTTTTTT.

The chain employs TRBV7-2 and TRBJ1-4; TRBD1 aligns across 8 bases. CDR1 is SGHTA and CDR2 is FQGNSA in the germline V gene. The CDR3 has 15 residues. The trim removed 5 bases at V and 8 bases at J, leaving 10 bases unmatched. The DNA for the CDR3 is TGTGCCAGCAGCCCCTGGACAGGGCCTAGGGAAAAACTGTTTTTT. Translated: CASSPWTGPREKLFF.

The chain recombines TRBV15 with TRBJ1-2; 8 bases are a match to TRBD1. CDR3 length: 14 amino acids. V shed 4 bases and J 2 bases; nucleotides not matched to a gene: 3. Per germline, CDR1 LNHNV and CDR2 YYDKDF (reference sequence). The DNA of the CDR3 is TGTGCCACCAGCACTCGACAGGGGAACTATGGCTACACCTTC. Its translation: CATSTRQGNYGYTF. The full variable domain, its missing parts supplied by reference TRBV15 and TRBJ1-2, is DAMVIQNPRYQVTQFGKPVTLSCSQTLNHNVMYWYQQKSSQAPKLLFHYYDKDFNNEADTPDNFQSRRPNTSFCFLDIRSPGLGDTAMYLCATSTRQGNYGYTFGSGTRLTVV.

The chain links TRBV9 to TRBJ1-1, with 7 positions matching TRBD1. Germline values: CDR1 SGDLS, CDR2 YYNGEE. The CDR3 is 14 residues long. Trimming at V came to 4 bases and at J to 6 bases, leaving 9 bases not matched to a gene. The DNA of the CDR3 is TGTGCCAGCAGCCCCCGCGCCCAGGGGGCTGAAGCTTTCTTT. Its protein product is CASSPRAQGAEAFF.

The rearrangement uses TRBV7-9 and TRBJ1-1; maybe TRBD1 (5 bases). The germline V gene encodes CDR1 SEHNR and CDR2 FQNEAQ (reference sequence). V lost 1 base, J lost 3 bases, and 18 bases lay in between. The CDR3 totals 17 residues. Written as DNA, the CDR3 is TGTGCCAGCAGCTTAGGTTTGGCAGGGAATTCGGACACTGAAGCTTTCTTT. Its protein product is CASSLGLAGNSDTEAFF.

Here the CDR3 reads CASSPGTQRGYGYTF. As DNA, the CDR3 is TGTGCCAGCAGCCCCGGGACTCAGCGGGGCTATGGCTACACCTTC. This chain uses TRBV6-4 with TRBJ1-2, with D perhaps TRBD1 (5 bases). CDR1 and CDR2 from the germline V gene are MRHNA and SNTAGT. The CDR3 has 15 amino acids. The germline V and J ends were trimmed by 6 bases and 4 bases, with 18 bases remaining between them.

The chain combines TRBV18 with TRBJ1-4; TRBD1 aligns across 7 bases. The CDR3 totals 16 residues. CDR1 and CDR2 (germline): KGHSH, LQKENI. J gave up 4 bases and V 5 bases, and 10 bases lay outside the gene matches. Written as DNA, the CDR3 is TGTGCCAGCTCAGCTGACAGGGACCGGATTAATGAAAAACTGTTTTTT. This sequence encodes CASSADRDRINEKLFF.

The CDR3 region has the DNA TGTGCCACCAGTGACTTAGCGGAGCAGTTCTTC. It encodes CATSDLAEQFF. The V gene is TRBV24-1, the J gene TRBJ2-1; TRBD2 might be the D (5 bases). Trimming pared 4 bases from V and 10 bases from J, leaving 7 bases between. This CDR3 spans 11 amino acids. The germline gives CDR1 KGHDR, CDR2 SFDVKD.

The V and J genes are TRBV6-5 and TRBJ1-2; weak D call: TRBD1 (5 bases). Trimming removed 7 bases from V and 8 bases from J, with 17 bases in between. Germline CDR1 and CDR2: MNHEY and SVGAGI. The CDR3 is made up of 13 amino acids. This chain's CDR3 is CASTEGGAWGYTF. The CDR3 nucleotides are TGTGCCAGCACCGAGGGCGGGGCTTGGGGCTACACCTTC.

The rearrangement links TRBV24-1 to TRBJ2-1; D possibly corresponds to TRBD2 (6 bases). Trimming pared 6 bases from V and 8 bases from J, leaving 19 bases between. The CDR3 sequence is 15 residues long. Germline V gene sequence: CDR1 KGHDR, CDR2 SFDVKD. The CDR3: CATSTLGTRGDEQFF. For the CDR3, the DNA is TGTGCCACCAGTACGTTAGGGACCCGCGGGGATGAGCAGTTCTTC.

V and J are TRBV5-1 and TRBJ2-5; TRBD1 agrees at 7 bases. V shed 3 bases and J 5 bases; nucleotides not matched to a gene: 7. CDR3 length: 14 amino acids. Germline V gene lookup returns CDR1 SGHRS and CDR2 YFSETQ. Here the CDR3 reads CASSSNRGRETQYF. The DNA for the CDR3 is TGCGCCAGCAGCTCCAACAGGGGTAGGGAGACCCAGTACTTC.

This chain uses TRBV5-6 with TRBJ2-5; TRBD2 aligns across 9 bases. Germline V lookup: CDR1 SGHDT, CDR2 YYEEEE. CDR3 length: 15 amino acids. J was trimmed by 10 bases and V by 2 bases; bases with no gene match: 12. In DNA, the CDR3 is TGTGCCAGCAGCTTTTATAGCGGGGGCCGGGGGAGCCAGTACTTC. Encoded protein: CASSFYSGGRGSQYF.

The J gene is TRBJ2-5, the V gene TRBV10-2, with D uncertain. The CDR3 has 10 amino acids. V was trimmed by 7 bases and J by 7 bases, leaving 7 bases between them. CDR1 is WSHSY and CDR2 is SAAADI in the germline V gene. DNA for the CDR3: TGCGCCAGCATCCCGGTGACCCAGTACTTC. Protein product: CASIPVTQYF.

The V gene is TRBV15, the J gene TRBJ2-7; 7 bases are shared with TRBD1. The CDR3 has 15 residues. V lost 1 base to trimming and J lost 1 base; unmatched junction nucleotides: 4. Germline V gene sequence: CDR1 LNHNV, CDR2 YYDKDF (reference sequence). DNA for the CDR3: TGTGCCACCAGCAGAGGACAGGGAGAATCCTACGAGCAGTACTTC. It translates to CATSRGQGESYEQYF.

The chain recombines TRBV21-1 with TRBJ1-3; the tabulated D call, TRBD1, remains unverified against the DNA. TRBV21-1 is shown as a pseudogene. CDR3 size: 15 residues. The CDR3 protein is CATPAGRISGNTIYF. The CDR3 DNA is TGTGCCACCCCAGCAGGCAGGATCTCTGGAAACACCATATATTTT.

The table lists this clone with a count of one. This chain uses TRBV28 with TRBJ1-2, with a possible D match to TRBD1 (5 bases). The ends were cut back, 3 bases at V and 5 bases at J, with 10 bases in the middle. CDR1 MDHEN and CDR2 SYDVKM come from the germline V gene. The CDR3 loop spans 13 amino acids. CDR3 sequence: CASSLPGRYGYTF. CDR3 DNA: TGTGCCAGCAGTTTGCCAGGGAGGTATGGCTACACCTTC.

The chain joins TRBV28 to TRBJ1-2; the D is unclear. Per germline, CDR1 MDHEN and CDR2 SYDVKM. The CDR3 is made up of 13 amino acids. V was pared by 2 bases and J by 4 bases, with 8 bases between. The CDR3 is CASSLTEGYGYTF. The CDR3 nucleotides are TGTGCCAGCAGTTTAACAGAAGGCTATGGCTACACCTTC.

The chain uses TRBV11-2 and TRBJ2-3; the match to TRBD2 covers 10 bases. This CDR3 has 18 residues. Looked up from germline, CDR1 is SGHAT and CDR2 is FQNNGV. J was trimmed by 2 bases and V by 0 bases; bases with no gene match: 8. The CDR3 sequence: CASSLESQRGGLTDTQYF. CDR3 nucleotides: TGTGCCAGCAGCTTAGAAAGTCAGCGGGGGGGCCTCACAGATACGCAGTATTTT.